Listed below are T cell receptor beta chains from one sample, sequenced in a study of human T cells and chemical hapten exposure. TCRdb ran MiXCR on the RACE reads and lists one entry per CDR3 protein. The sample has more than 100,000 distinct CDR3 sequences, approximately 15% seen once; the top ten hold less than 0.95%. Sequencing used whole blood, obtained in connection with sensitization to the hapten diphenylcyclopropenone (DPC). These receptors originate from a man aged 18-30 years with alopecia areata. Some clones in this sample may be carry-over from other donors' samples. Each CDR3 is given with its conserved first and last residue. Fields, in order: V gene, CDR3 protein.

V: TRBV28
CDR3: CASRWTGSPLHF

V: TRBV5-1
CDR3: CASSSQTGVTDTQYF

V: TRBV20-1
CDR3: CSAGRDTNSPLHF

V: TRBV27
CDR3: CASSPGTGEAYGYTF

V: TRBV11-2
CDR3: CASSLSPDRIYNEQFF

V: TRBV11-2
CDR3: CASSEDRSSPLHF

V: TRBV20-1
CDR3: CSARDEGLVNEKLFF

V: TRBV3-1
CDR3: CASSQARGLLFF

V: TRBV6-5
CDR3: CASSYGRATEAFF

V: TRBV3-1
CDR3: CASSPTLRDTGELFF

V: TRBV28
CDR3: CASSSTSVSTDTQYF

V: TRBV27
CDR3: CASSSTNSDTQYF

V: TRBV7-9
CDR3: CASSFGPTQYF

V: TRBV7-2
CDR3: CASSYQTGNTEAFF

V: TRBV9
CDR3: CASSVSTAQETQYF